These T cell receptor beta chains were read from a single sample in a study. Via MiXCR, TCRdb re-called the 5' RACE reads, giving one row per CDR3 protein. This sample carries some 45,000 distinct CDR3 sequences, around 28% of them seen once, and the ten largest clones take under 2.5%. Specimen: naive CD4+ T cells sorted from blood. The receptors were gathered from a female donor with breast cancer. Both conserved end residues are part of each CDR3. The order of the fields is D gene, clone size, J gene, V gene, CDR3 DNA, CDR3 protein. D genes are given only for firm matches. For some rows the clone size is stated as once, few or many, or as a class when expanded; others skip it.

d_gene: .; abundance: .; j_gene: TRBJ1-5; v_gene: TRBV12-3/TRBV12-4; CDR3nt: TGTGCCAGCCGGGTAAGCGGTCAGCCCCAGCATTTT; CDR3aa: CASRVSGQPQHF
d_gene: .; abundance: many; j_gene: TRBJ1-2; v_gene: TRBV20-1; CDR3nt: TGCAGTGCTAGAGAAGGAAGTAAATCTTATTATGGCTACACCTTC; CDR3aa: CSAREGSKSYYGYTF
d_gene: .; abundance: few; j_gene: TRBJ2-3; v_gene: TRBV6-5; CDR3nt: TGTGCCAGCAGAAGTCGGAACCCAGATACGCAGTATTTT; CDR3aa: CASRSRNPDTQYF
d_gene: .; abundance: few; j_gene: TRBJ2-2; v_gene: TRBV20-1; CDR3nt: TGCAGTGCGAAGGGGCCCCTCTCCACCGGGGAGCTGTTTTTT; CDR3aa: CSAKGPLSTGELFF
d_gene: .; abundance: few; j_gene: TRBJ2-5; v_gene: TRBV7-2; CDR3nt: TGTGCCAGCAGCACCAGACAGCAAGAGACCCAGTACTTC; CDR3aa: CASSTRQQETQYF
d_gene: TRBD1; abundance: many; j_gene: TRBJ2-7; v_gene: TRBV12-3/TRBV12-4; CDR3nt: TGTGCCAGCAGTACCCGGACAGGTTTGCACGAGCAGTACTTC; CDR3aa: CASSTRTGLHEQYF
d_gene: TRBD1; abundance: .; j_gene: TRBJ1-6; v_gene: TRBV6-1; CDR3nt: TGTGCCAGCAGGGCCGGGACAGCTTATAATTCACCCCTCCACTTT; CDR3aa: CASRAGTAYNSPLHF
d_gene: TRBD1; abundance: .; j_gene: TRBJ1-6; v_gene: TRBV2; CDR3nt: TGTGCCTGCACAACAGGGGGTTATAATTCACCCCTCCACTTT; CDR3aa: CACTTGGYNSPLHF
d_gene: .; abundance: many; j_gene: TRBJ1-2; v_gene: TRBV10-3; CDR3nt: TGTGCCATCAGTGAGTCGACTGTTGGGACCGTCAAAAGTGGCTACACCTTC; CDR3aa: CAISESTVGTVKSGYTF
d_gene: .; abundance: .; j_gene: TRBJ2-1; v_gene: TRBV9; CDR3nt: TGTGCCAGCAGGAGGATTAGCTCCTACAATGAGCAGTTCTTC; CDR3aa: CASRRISSYNEQFF
d_gene: TRBD1; abundance: .; j_gene: TRBJ1-2; v_gene: TRBV20-1; CDR3nt: TGCAGAGCTAGCGGACAGGGTGGTGGCTACACCTTC; CDR3aa: CRASGQGGGYTF
d_gene: .; abundance: few; j_gene: TRBJ1-5; v_gene: TRBV4-3; CDR3nt: TGCGCCAGCAGCCAAAATCAGAATCAGCCCCAGCATTTT; CDR3aa: CASSQNQNQPQHF
d_gene: TRBD1; abundance: .; j_gene: TRBJ1-3; v_gene: TRBV4-2; CDR3nt: TGTGCCAGCAGCCAAGCCGGGTGGGCAGGGGGAGACACCATATATTTT; CDR3aa: CASSQAGWAGGDTIYF
d_gene: .; abundance: many; j_gene: TRBJ1-2; v_gene: TRBV9; CDR3nt: TGTGCCAGCAGCGTAGGGAGGGATAACTATGGCTACACCTTC; CDR3aa: CASSVGRDNYGYTF
d_gene: .; abundance: .; j_gene: TRBJ2-1; v_gene: TRBV20-1; CDR3nt: TGCAGTGCTCGTCAGGGGATTACCTACAATGAGCAGTTCTTC; CDR3aa: CSARQGITYNEQFF
d_gene: .; abundance: few; j_gene: TRBJ2-3; v_gene: TRBV7-2; CDR3nt: TGTGCCAGCAGCTCCCGTTTAGCATTGGATACGCAGTATTTT; CDR3aa: CASSSRLALDTQYF
d_gene: TRBD1; abundance: .; j_gene: TRBJ2-2; v_gene: TRBV5-1; CDR3nt: TGCGCCAGCAGCATGACAGGGGTTGGAACCGGGGAGCTGTTTTTT; CDR3aa: CASSMTGVGTGELFF
d_gene: TRBD1; abundance: many; j_gene: TRBJ2-3; v_gene: TRBV4-1; CDR3nt: TGCGCCAGCAGCCCCGGACAGGCTAGCACAGATACGCAGTATTTT; CDR3aa: CASSPGQASTDTQYF
d_gene: .; abundance: .; j_gene: TRBJ2-2; v_gene: TRBV28; CDR3nt: .; CDR3aa: CASTFVLGPGSCFF
d_gene: .; abundance: .; j_gene: TRBJ1-1; v_gene: TRBV15; CDR3nt: TGTGCCACCAGCAGAGATGATGCAGGTGGCACTGAAGCTTTCTTT; CDR3aa: CATSRDDAGGTEAFF
d_gene: .; abundance: once; j_gene: TRBJ2-1; v_gene: TRBV7-2; CDR3nt: TGTGCCAGCAGCTTACTTGGGCTAGCGAGGGGCAATGAGCAGTTCTTC; CDR3aa: CASSLLGLARGNEQFF
d_gene: TRBD1; abundance: many; j_gene: TRBJ1-5; v_gene: TRBV29-1; CDR3nt: TGCAGCGTTGCCTTGGGAGGGGGCAGGGGACAGCCCCAGCATTTT; CDR3aa: CSVALGGGRGQPQHF
d_gene: TRBD1; abundance: few; j_gene: TRBJ2-2; v_gene: TRBV7-9; CDR3nt: TGTGCCAGCACCCGGACAGGGACCACCGGGGAGCTGTTTTTT; CDR3aa: CASTRTGTTGELFF
d_gene: .; abundance: .; j_gene: TRBJ2-7; v_gene: TRBV7-9; CDR3nt: TGTGCCAGCAGTTACCAAGGGGGAAGCGAGCAGTACTTC; CDR3aa: CASSYQGGSEQYF
d_gene: .; abundance: .; j_gene: TRBJ1-1; v_gene: TRBV5-1; CDR3nt: TGCGCCAGCAGCTTGGTCGGGTCCGGGTTGACTGAAGCTTTCTTT; CDR3aa: CASSLVGSGLTEAFF
d_gene: .; abundance: few; j_gene: TRBJ1-2; v_gene: TRBV18; CDR3nt: TGTGCCAGCTCACCACGGGGGACCGTTCAGCTGGACTATGGCTACACCTTC; CDR3aa: CASSPRGTVQLDYGYTF
d_gene: .; abundance: .; j_gene: TRBJ2-3; v_gene: TRBV4-2; CDR3nt: TGTGCCAGCAGCCAAGAGGCCGCCGAACTGGATACGCAGTATTTT; CDR3aa: CASSQEAAELDTQYF
d_gene: TRBD2; abundance: few; j_gene: TRBJ2-1; v_gene: TRBV20-1; CDR3nt: TGCAGTGCAACACCACTAGCGGATACGTACAATGAGCAGTTCTTC; CDR3aa: CSATPLADTYNEQFF
d_gene: TRBD1; abundance: .; j_gene: TRBJ2-4; v_gene: TRBV11-2; CDR3nt: TGTGCCAGCGGCTTCCGACAGGGCCTCCTAGCCAAAAACATTCAGTACTTC; CDR3aa: CASGFRQGLLAKNIQYF
d_gene: TRBD1; abundance: .; j_gene: TRBJ1-1; v_gene: TRBV25-1; CDR3nt: TGTGCCAGCAGCCGAGACAGGGTGATGACTGAAGCTTTCTTT; CDR3aa: CASSRDRVMTEAFF
d_gene: TRBD1; abundance: few; j_gene: TRBJ1-5; v_gene: TRBV6-6; CDR3nt: TGTGCCAGCAGTCAATTGGGACAGGATAGCAATCAGCCCCAGCATTTT; CDR3aa: CASSQLGQDSNQPQHF
d_gene: TRBD2; abundance: .; j_gene: TRBJ2-5; v_gene: TRBV6-5; CDR3nt: TGTGCCAGCAGTTCCTCTAGCGGGAGGCCAGAGACCCAGTACTTC; CDR3aa: CASSSSSGRPETQYF
d_gene: TRBD1; abundance: .; j_gene: TRBJ2-7; v_gene: TRBV7-2; CDR3nt: TGTGCCAGCAGCGTACCCGGGACAGTCAACGAGCAGTACTTC; CDR3aa: CASSVPGTVNEQYF
d_gene: TRBD2; abundance: many; j_gene: TRBJ2-1; v_gene: TRBV15; CDR3nt: TGTGCCACCAGCAGAGATGTAGCGGGAGGGCCAGGGGAATACAATGAGCAGTTCTTC; CDR3aa: CATSRDVAGGPGEYNEQFF
d_gene: TRBD1; abundance: .; j_gene: TRBJ1-1; v_gene: TRBV6-5; CDR3nt: TGTGCCAGCGGCTCAGGGGGGCTCACTGAAGCTTTCTTT; CDR3aa: CASGSGGLTEAFF
d_gene: TRBD1; abundance: few; j_gene: TRBJ1-2; v_gene: TRBV11-3; CDR3nt: TGTGCCAGCAGCTTACCTCCCGTCAGTGGAGACAGGGATATCTATGGCTACACCTTC; CDR3aa: CASSLPPVSGDRDIYGYTF
d_gene: .; abundance: few; j_gene: TRBJ1-6; v_gene: TRBV5-1; CDR3nt: TGCGCCAGCAGCTTGAGACGGCCTAATTCACCCCTCCACTTT; CDR3aa: CASSLRRPNSPLHF
d_gene: .; abundance: few; j_gene: TRBJ1-2; v_gene: TRBV30; CDR3nt: TGTGCCTGGGAGGTGGGGCAGAAGCAGTGCACCTTC; CDR3aa: CAWEVGQKQCTF
d_gene: TRBD2; abundance: .; j_gene: TRBJ2-1; v_gene: TRBV5-1; CDR3nt: TGCGCCAGCAGTAGCCGGGGGGAGCGGGAGCAGTTCTTC; CDR3aa: CASSSRGEREQFF
d_gene: TRBD1; abundance: many; j_gene: TRBJ2-6; v_gene: TRBV5-1; CDR3nt: TGCGCCAGCAGTTTCGCAGGGGGCTCTGGGGCCAACGTCCTGACTTTC; CDR3aa: CASSFAGGSGANVLTF
d_gene: .; abundance: .; j_gene: TRBJ2-2; v_gene: TRBV12-3/TRBV12-4; CDR3nt: TGTGCCAGCAGTTTAAGCGGTCAGGCGAACACCGGGGAGCTGTTTTTT; CDR3aa: CASSLSGQANTGELFF
d_gene: .; abundance: few; j_gene: TRBJ2-3; v_gene: TRBV7-3; CDR3nt: TGTGCCAGCAGCTTAAGGGGCGGGGCGAGCACAGATACGCAGTATTTT; CDR3aa: CASSLRGGASTDTQYF
d_gene: .; abundance: few; j_gene: TRBJ2-7; v_gene: TRBV20-1; CDR3nt: TGCAGTGCTCAGGGGTCTTTCTACGAGCAGTACTTC; CDR3aa: CSAQGSFYEQYF
d_gene: .; abundance: few; j_gene: TRBJ2-7; v_gene: TRBV7-2; CDR3nt: TGTGCCAGCAGCTGGGGCCGGGGCGAGCAGTACTTC; CDR3aa: CASSWGRGEQYF